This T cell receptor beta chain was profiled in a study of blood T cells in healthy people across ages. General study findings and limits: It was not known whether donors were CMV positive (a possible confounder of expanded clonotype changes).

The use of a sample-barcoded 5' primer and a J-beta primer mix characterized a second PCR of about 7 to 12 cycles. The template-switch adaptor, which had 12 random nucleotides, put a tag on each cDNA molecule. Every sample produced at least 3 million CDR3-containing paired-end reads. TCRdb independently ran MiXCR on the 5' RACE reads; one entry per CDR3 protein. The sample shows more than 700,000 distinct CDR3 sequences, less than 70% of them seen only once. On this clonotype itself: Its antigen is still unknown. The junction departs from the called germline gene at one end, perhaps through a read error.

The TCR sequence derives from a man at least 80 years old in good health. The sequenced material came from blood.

In DNA form, the CDR3 reads TGTACCAGCAGTTCAGGGGCGCGTCCCTACGAGCAGTACTTC. Amino acids: CTSSSGARPYEQYF. The chain recombines TRBV27 with TRBJ2-7; D perhaps matches TRBD1 (6 bases). CDR1 MNHEY and CDR2 SMNVEV come from the germline V gene (reference sequence). The CDR3 consists of 14 residues.